These 20 T cell receptor beta chains were sequenced from one sample in a study of cytomegalovirus exposure and HLA in healthy donors. The PCR ran on 60 Vbeta and 13 Jbeta primers. Assay used: immunoSEQ multiplex PCR; TCRdb lists only in-frame clones, some missing. Among 150,000 to 200,000 clones listed, more than 65% were seen once. Sequenced sample: PBMCs. Receptor source: a woman aged 45 to 65 in good health and CMV-seronegative.

This rearrangement joins TRBV5-6 to TRBJ2-1; 10 bases map to TRBD2. Germline lookup yields CDR1 SGHDT and CDR2 YYEEEE. V was pared by 4 bases and J by 7 bases, with 5 bases of the junction left unmatched. This CDR3 contains 14 residues. CDR3 loop: CASSETSGANEQFF. CDR3 nucleotides: TGTGCCAGCAGCGAAACTAGCGGGGCGAATGAGCAGTTCTTC.

The chain uses TRBV5-1 and TRBJ2-2; 8 bases map to TRBD1. With V trimmed by 3 bases and J by 6 bases, 10 bases remained unmatched. CDR1 SGHRS and CDR2 YFSETQ come from the germline V gene. The CDR3 consists of 16 residues. The CDR3 is CASSSGPGQAAGELFF. The CDR3 region has the DNA TGCGCCAGCAGCTCGGGCCCGGGACAGGCAGCCGGGGAGCTGTTTTTT.

This chain links TRBV27 with TRBJ2-2; maybe TRBD1 (6 bases). Trimming left V 5 bases short and J 11 bases short, with 21 bases between. The germline V gene encodes CDR1 MNHEY and CDR2 SMNVEV (reference sequence). The CDR3 runs to 15 residues. CDR3 sequence reads: CASSPAGTITGELFF. The CDR3 DNA reads TGTGCCAGCAGTCCAGCCGGGACAATAACGGGAGAGCTGTTTTTT.

V gene TRBV21-1 combines with J gene TRBJ2-1; the table assigns TRBD1, which was not confirmed against the DNA. TRBV21-1 is a known pseudogene. CDR3 length: 12 amino acids. In DNA, the CDR3 is TGTGCCAGCAGAAAAGGGGCCGGAGAGCAGTTCTTC. Protein product: CASRKGAGEQFF.

V is TRBV2 and J is TRBJ2-1; 10 bases match TRBD1. There are 12 residues in the CDR3. J gave up 15 bases and V 6 bases, and 8 bases lay outside the gene matches. Germline assignment: CDR1 SNHLY and CDR2 FYNNEI. CDR3 protein: CASSVKDRGAFF. The CDR3 DNA reads TGTGCCAGCAGCGTTAAGGACAGGGGGGCGTTCTTC. Complete variable domain (other parts from reference TRBV2 and TRBJ2-1): EPEVTQTPSHQVTQMGQEVILRCVPISNHLYFYWYRQILGQKVEFLVSFYNNEISEKSEIFDDQFSVERPDGSNFTLKIRSTKLEDSAMYFCASSVKDRGAFFGPGTRLTVL.

The chain has TRBV6-5 and TRBJ1-3; 9 positions agree with TRBD1. CDR1 and CDR2 from the germline V gene are MNHEY and SVGAGI. The junction had 3 bases not matched to a gene; V was cut back by 6 bases and J by 0 bases. The CDR3 is 15 amino acids. The CDR3 loop is CASRTGGSSGNTIYF. The CDR3 region has the DNA TGTGCCAGCAGGACAGGGGGAAGCTCTGGAAACACCATATATTTT.

The chain couples TRBV5-8 to TRBJ2-1; D remains ambiguous. The CDR3 consists of 15 residues. Trimming pared 0 bases from V and 0 bases from J, leaving 7 bases between. Germline CDR1 and CDR2: SGHTS and YDEGEE. CDR3: CASSLDRSSYNEQFF. Written as DNA, the CDR3 is TGTGCCAGCAGCTTGGACCGTAGCTCCTACAATGAGCAGTTCTTC.

The chain carries TRBV18 and TRBJ2-1, with D tentatively TRBD1 (5 bases). The V and J ends lost 5 bases and 7 bases respectively, with 12 bases between them. Germline-derived CDR1 and CDR2 are KGHSH and LQKENI. This CDR3 has 13 amino acids. Written as DNA, the CDR3 is TGTGCCAGCTCAGCGACAGTATTAAATGAGCAGTTCTTC. Encoded protein: CASSATVLNEQFF.

The chain links TRBV9 to TRBJ2-2, with D hard to call. V gave up 4 bases and J gave up 0 bases, with 10 bases separating them. The CDR3 runs to 15 residues. Germline V CDR1 and CDR2: SGDLS, YYNGEE. The CDR3 spells CASSPDNANTGELFF. CDR3 bases: TGTGCCAGCAGCCCCGACAACGCGAACACCGGGGAGCTGTTTTTT.

The chain couples TRBV21-1 to TRBJ1-5; the listed D gene, TRBD1, was not tested against the DNA. TRBV21-1 has pseudogene status. The CDR3 spans 14 residues. The CDR3 sequence: CASSKGLAHQPQHF. The DNA of the CDR3 is TGTGCCAGCAGCAAGGGGCTTGCCCATCAGCCCCAGCATTTT.

The chain has TRBV5-1 and TRBJ2-4; D may be TRBD2 (5 bases). V lost 4 bases, J lost 1 base, and 9 bases lay in between. The CDR3 runs to 14 residues. Germline values: CDR1 SGHRS, CDR2 YFSETQ. The CDR3 DNA sequence: TGCGCCAGCAGCCCCACGGGGGCCAAAAACATTCAGTACTTC. It codes for CASSPTGAKNIQYF. Full variable domain (missing parts from reference TRBV5-1 and TRBJ2-4): KAGVTQTPRYLIKTRGQQVTLSCSPISGHRSVSWYQQTPGQGLQFLFEYFSETQRNKGNFPGRFSGRQFSNSRSEMNVSTLELGDSALYLCASSPTGAKNIQYFGAGTRLSVL.

About this clone: Within the sample, other DNA sequences also encode this same CDR3. CDR3 nucleotide sequence: TGCGCCAGCAGCCAAGGGCTACTAAGCTCCTACAATGAGCAGTTCTTC. This translates into CASSQGLLSSYNEQFF. The rearrangement uses TRBV4-1 and TRBJ2-1; D unclear. The germline V and J ends were trimmed by 1 base and 0 bases, with 10 bases remaining between them. This CDR3 is 16 amino acids long. The germline V gene encodes CDR1 MGHRA and CDR2 YSYEKL.

The rearrangement joins TRBV5-1 to TRBJ1-2, with a weak D call TRBD1 (5 bases). V lost 0 bases and J 2 bases, leaving 20 bases between the germline ends. The germline CDR1 and CDR2 sequences are SGHRS and YFSETQ. This CDR3 spans 18 amino acids. CDR3 sequence (DNA): TGCGCCAGCAGCTTGGCCCCCAATACCCCAGGGAGGAACTATGGCTACACCTTC. This sequence encodes CASSLAPNTPGRNYGYTF.

The gene calls are TRBV19 and TRBJ1-5, with D maybe TRBD1 (6 bases). V dropped 3 bases and J dropped 4 bases, with 13 bases sitting between them. CDR3 length: 15 residues. Germline V gene sequence: CDR1 LNHDA, CDR2 SQIVND (reference sequence). CDR3 sequence reads: CASSIDHQGNQPQHF. The CDR3 nucleotides are TGTGCCAGTAGTATTGATCATCAGGGGAATCAGCCCCAGCATTTT.

The chain joins TRBV25-1 to TRBJ2-5; 7 bases map to TRBD1. CDR1 is MGHDK, CDR2 SYGVNS, per germline. This CDR3 is built from 13 residues. Losses at the gene ends were 6 bases for V and 5 bases for J; bases not matched to a gene: 6. The CDR3 DNA reads as TGTGCCAGCAGGAGGGGGCAGGAGGAGACCCAGTACTTC. Its protein product is CASRRGQEETQYF.

The J gene is TRBJ2-7, the V gene TRBV19; 10 bases match TRBD2. This CDR3 region has 14 residues. Germline V CDR1 and CDR2: LNHDA, SQIVND (reference sequence). Trimming at V came to 3 bases and at J to 6 bases, leaving 5 bases not matched to a gene. CDR3 region: CASSMASGSSEQYF. CDR3 bases: TGTGCCAGTAGTATGGCTAGCGGGAGTTCCGAGCAGTACTTC. The full variable domain, rest sourced from reference TRBV19 and TRBJ2-7, is DGGITQSPKYLFRKEGQNVTLSCEQNLNHDAMYWYRQDPGQGLRLIYYSQIVNDFQKGDIAEGYSVSREKKESFPLTVTSAQKNPTAFYLCASSMASGSSEQYFGPGTRLTVT.

V and J are TRBV6-4 and TRBJ2-2; 11 bases match TRBD2. Germline CDR1 MRHNA, CDR2 SNTAGT. The CDR3 is made up of 15 amino acids. V gave up 7 bases and J gave up 8 bases; unmatched junction bases: 9. CDR3 residues: CASTSLAGVEGELFF. The DNA for the CDR3 is TGTGCCAGCACCTCACTAGCGGGGGTAGAGGGGGAGCTGTTTTTT.

This rearrangement joins TRBV28 to TRBJ2-5; TRBD1 matches at 7 bases. Gene TRBJ2-7 matches the end of the DNA better, so the J call may be wrong. The V gene's germline CDR1 is MDHEN and CDR2 SYDVKM. The CDR3 has 14 amino acids. The CDR3 DNA reads as TGTGCCAGCAGCCTGACAGGGTCCCCCTACGAGCAGTACTTC. Translation gives CASSLTGSPYEQYF.

The rearrangement links TRBV25-1 to TRBJ2-1; 10 positions agree with TRBD1. V was clipped by 6 bases and J by 4 bases; unmatched bases: 15. Germline V CDR1 and CDR2: MGHDK, SYGVNS. This CDR3 is built from 18 residues. Here the CDR3 reads CASSHSSGTGVRYNEQFF. The CDR3 DNA reads as TGTGCCAGCAGCCACTCTTCCGGGACAGGGGTACGTTACAATGAGCAGTTCTTC.

Only one count was recorded for this clone. The gene calls are TRBV2 and TRBJ2-3, with TRBD2 matching over 15 bases. This CDR3 spans 16 amino acids. The germline CDR1 and CDR2 sequences are SNHLY and FYNNEI. The ends lost 4 bases at V and 6 bases at J; junction bases unmatched: 5. CDR3 in DNA: TGTGCCAGCAGTGTTGGACTAGCGGGAGGGCCGGATACGCAGTATTTT. It codes for CASSVGLAGGPDTQYF.